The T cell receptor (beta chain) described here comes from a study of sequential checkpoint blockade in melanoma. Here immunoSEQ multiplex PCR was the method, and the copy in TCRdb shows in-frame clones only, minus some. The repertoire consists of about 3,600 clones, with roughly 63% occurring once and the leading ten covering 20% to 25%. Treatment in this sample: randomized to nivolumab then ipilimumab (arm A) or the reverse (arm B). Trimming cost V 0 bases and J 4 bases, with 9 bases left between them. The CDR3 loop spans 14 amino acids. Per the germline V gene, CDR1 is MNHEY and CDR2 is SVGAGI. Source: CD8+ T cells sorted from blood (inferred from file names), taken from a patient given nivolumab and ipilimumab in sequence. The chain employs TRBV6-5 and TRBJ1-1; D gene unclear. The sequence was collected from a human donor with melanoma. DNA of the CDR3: TGTGCCAGCAGTTACTCTGGAGGTTTCACTGAAGCTTTCTTT. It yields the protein CASSYSGGFTEAFF.